This is a list of T cell receptor beta chains from one sample in a study of blood T cell repertoires in COVID-19. Assay used: immunoSEQ multiplex PCR; TCRdb lists only in-frame clones, some missing. The sample has 200,000 to 300,000 clones; around 86% are singletons. Sequenced input: peripheral blood. The receptors here all came from a woman in her 70s with active or convalescent COVID-19. Each CDR3 is given with its conserved first and last residue. Each record gives: J gene, CDR3 length, V gene, D gene, clone size, CDR3 DNA, CDR3 protein. A D gene is named only where the DNA matches it firmly. The listing skips clone size in some rows; elsewhere it reads once, few, many or a size class.

J: TRBJ1-4
length: 14
V: TRBV5-4
D: NA
size: NA
DNA: TGTGCCAGCAGCCAGGACCCTCAGGGTGAAAAACTGTTTTTT
CDR3: CASSQDPQGEKLFF

J: TRBJ2-1
length: 15
V: TRBV27
D: TRBD2
size: NA
DNA: TGTGCCAGCAGTCAGACTAGCGGGGGCTACAATGAGCAGTTCTTC
CDR3: CASSQTSGGYNEQFF

J: TRBJ2-5
length: 15
V: TRBV15
D: TRBD2
size: NA
DNA: TGTGCCACCAGCGGGAAGCGGGGGGTGAAAGAGACCCAGTACTTC
CDR3: CATSGKRGVKETQYF

J: TRBJ2-1
length: 14
V: TRBV19
D: TRBD1
size: NA
DNA: TGTGCCAGTTCGGGACAGGGCTTCTACAATGAGCAGTTCTTC
CDR3: CASSGQGFYNEQFF

J: TRBJ2-7
length: 13
V: TRBV24-1
D: NA
size: NA
DNA: TGTGCCACCCAGGCAGGGGGGAGCTACGAGCAGTACTTC
CDR3: CATQAGGSYEQYF

J: TRBJ1-1
length: 13
V: TRBV6-5
D: NA
size: few
DNA: TGTGCCAGCAGCCAAAACCAGTACACTGAAGCTTTCTTT
CDR3: CASSQNQYTEAFF

J: TRBJ2-7
length: 13
V: TRBV19
D: TRBD1
size: NA
DNA: TGTGCCAGTAGTTGGGACAGGTTCGGCGAGCAGTACTTC
CDR3: CASSWDRFGEQYF

J: TRBJ2-2
length: 14
V: TRBV27
D: NA
size: NA
DNA: TGTGCCAGCAGTTTCTCAGGGAAGGTAGGGGAGCTGTTTTTT
CDR3: CASSFSGKVGELFF

J: TRBJ1-2
length: 14
V: TRBV7-2
D: TRBD1
size: NA
DNA: TGTGCCAGCAGCCTGGACAGGGAACTAGGTGGCTACACCTTC
CDR3: CASSLDRELGGYTF

J: TRBJ2-7
length: 15
V: TRBV9
D: NA
size: NA
DNA: TGTGCCAGCAGCGTAGATACGTCGAGCTCCTACGAGCAGTACTTC
CDR3: CASSVDTSSSYEQYF

J: TRBJ2-1
length: 14
V: TRBV12-5
D: TRBD2
size: NA
DNA: TGTGCTAGTGGTAGCGGGGGGTCCTACAATGAGCAGTTCTTC
CDR3: CASGSGGSYNEQFF

J: TRBJ1-5
length: 16
V: TRBV4-3
D: NA
size: once
DNA: TGCGCCAGCAGCCCTGAAACAGGGATCAGCAATCAGCCCCAGCATTTT
CDR3: CASSPETGISNQPQHF

J: TRBJ1-1
length: 15
V: TRBV9
D: NA
size: NA
DNA: TGTGCCAGCAGCGTAGCCCAGGGGATGAACACTGAAGCTTTCTTT
CDR3: CASSVAQGMNTEAFF

J: TRBJ2-2
length: 13
V: TRBV10-3
D: NA
size: NA
DNA: TGTGCCATCAGTGAGGGAGGGGCCGGGGAGCTGTTTTTT
CDR3: CAISEGGAGELFF

J: TRBJ2-7
length: 15
V: TRBV6-6
D: NA
size: NA
DNA: TGTGCCAGTTCCCACCTCCGGGACACCGTCAACGAGCAGTACTTC
CDR3: CASSHLRDTVNEQYF

J: TRBJ1-2
length: 14
V: TRBV28
D: NA
size: once
DNA: TGTGCCAGCAGTACCCTACAGGAAATCTATGGCTACACCTTC
CDR3: CASSTLQEIYGYTF

J: TRBJ2-2
length: 14
V: TRBV19
D: NA
size: NA
DNA: TGTGCCAGTATGGAGGCCCCGGGGACCGGGGAGCTGTTTTTT
CDR3: CASMEAPGTGELFF

J: TRBJ2-7
length: 16
V: TRBV7-3
D: NA
size: NA
DNA: TGTGCCAGCGGGGAGCGGGCTTCTCGAACCGCCTACGAGCAGTACTTC
CDR3: CASGERASRTAYEQYF

J: TRBJ1-1
length: 12
V: TRBV11-2
D: NA
size: NA
DNA: TGTGCCAGCAGCTTAGATTACAGGGAAGCTTTCTTT
CDR3: CASSLDYREAFF

J: TRBJ1-6
length: 16
V: TRBV6-2/TRBV6-3
D: NA
size: once
DNA: TGTGCCAGCAGTTCTGTGGGGAGAACCTATAATTCACCCCTCCACTTT
CDR3: CASSSVGRTYNSPLHF

J: TRBJ2-5
length: 11
V: TRBV18
D: NA
size: NA
DNA: TGTGCCAGCTCACGATGGGAAGGGGTCTACTTC
CDR3: CASSRWEGVYF

J: TRBJ2-5
length: 13
V: TRBV19
D: NA
size: NA
DNA: TGTGCCACCTCGGCCACTCCAGGGGAGACCCAGTACTTC
CDR3: CATSATPGETQYF

J: TRBJ1-5
length: 14
V: TRBV27
D: NA
size: NA
DNA: TGTGCCAGCCGGAAGGGGGGGAGCAATCAGCCCCAGCATTTT
CDR3: CASRKGGSNQPQHF

J: TRBJ2-3
length: 19
V: TRBV18
D: TRBD1
size: NA
DNA: TGTGCCAGCTCACCACTAGGAGTGACAGGGATCACTAGCACAGATACGCAGTATTTT
CDR3: CASSPLGVTGITSTDTQYF

J: TRBJ1-3
length: 16
V: TRBV7-2
D: NA
size: NA
DNA: TGTGCCAGCAGCTTAGCGCAGGGATCCTCTGGAAACACCATATATTTT
CDR3: CASSLAQGSSGNTIYF

J: TRBJ2-3
length: 15
V: TRBV5-1
D: TRBD2
size: NA
DNA: TGCGCCAGCAGCTCGACTAGCGGGGGCACAGATACGCAGTATTTT
CDR3: CASSSTSGGTDTQYF

J: TRBJ2-1
length: 13
V: TRBV12-3/TRBV12-4
D: TRBD2
size: NA
DNA: TGTGCCAGCAGTTTGGTGGGGAGGGTGGAGCAGTTCTTC
CDR3: CASSLVGRVEQFF

J: TRBJ1-2
length: 14
V: TRBV6-5
D: TRBD1
size: NA
DNA: TGTGCCAGCAGGCCAGGGGGCACCTACTATGGCTACACCTTC
CDR3: CASRPGGTYYGYTF

J: TRBJ2-3
length: 18
V: TRBV5-4
D: TRBD2
size: NA
DNA: TGTGCCAGCAGCTTGGCTGGTAGCGGGGGGGCCAGCACAGATACGCAGTATTTT
CDR3: CASSLAGSGGASTDTQYF

J: TRBJ2-3
length: 15
V: TRBV4-3
D: TRBD2
size: once
DNA: TGCGCCAGCAGCCAAGCGGGGGGACTCACAGATACGCAGTATTTT
CDR3: CASSQAGGLTDTQYF

J: TRBJ2-1
length: 14
V: TRBV3-1/TRBV3-2
D: TRBD1
size: NA
DNA: TGTGCCAGCAGCCTAACCGGGACAGGGAATGAGCAGTTCTTC
CDR3: CASSLTGTGNEQFF

J: TRBJ1-5
length: 16
V: TRBV10-3
D: TRBD1
size: NA
DNA: TGTGCCATCAGTGAGATGGGGACAGCGAGCAATCAGCCCCAGCATTTT
CDR3: CAISEMGTASNQPQHF

J: TRBJ1-5
length: 14
V: TRBV24-1
D: NA
size: NA
DNA: TGTGCCACCAGTCCCCGACAGTCCAATCAGCCCCAGCATTTT
CDR3: CATSPRQSNQPQHF

J: TRBJ1-2
length: 13
V: TRBV6-5
D: TRBD1
size: once
DNA: TGTGCCAGCAGTTACACACCGGACAGGTTGAACACCTTC
CDR3: CASSYTPDRLNTF

J: TRBJ1-2
length: 13
V: TRBV6-5
D: NA
size: NA
DNA: NA
CDR3: CASSTSDRGGYTF

J: TRBJ1-2
length: 12
V: TRBV19
D: NA
size: NA
DNA: TGTGCCAGTAGTATACAGGGTTCTGGCTACACCTTC
CDR3: CASSIQGSGYTF

J: TRBJ2-3
length: 15
V: TRBV9
D: TRBD1
size: NA
DNA: TGTGCCAGCAGCGTGGGTACAGGGGTAACAGATACGCAGTATTTT
CDR3: CASSVGTGVTDTQYF